This T cell receptor (beta chain) comes out of a study of shared clonotypes between healthy human individuals (dated by TCRdb to the early 2020s). Background on the whole study: The cohort comprised a couple of women and a few men aged 18 to 49 years. Per donor, three plates each were used for CD4 naive and CD4 memory, two for CD8 naive, and one for CD8 memory. The study deeply sequenced blood TCR repertoires of about 5 healthy adults to estimate repertoire size and the extent of clonotype sharing between individuals. To increase sequencing depth and limit assay-specific biases, different laboratories used diverse techniques to prepare libraries and sequence TCR repertoires. Leukapheresis yielded between about 0.9 and 8.9 billion PBMCs per donor.

Points the paper makes about the study in general: Pairwise subsampling indicated that sequencing depth was expected to affect the degree of clonotype sharing among donors. Because the study included a small number of donors, the genetic and exposure-history diversity represented was limited. Only blood was sampled, and tissue TCR repertoires likely differ from those in blood. When a few donors were compared, the shared fraction of clonotypes was around 4.6% for naive CD4, approximately 3.5% for naive CD8, 2% to 2.5% for memory CD4, and roughly 0.4% for memory CD8. Estimated clonotype richness was generally larger for naive than for memory subsets. Incomplete sequencing was indicated by rarefaction of sorted-subset datasets, despite the large sequencing depth. Clonotypes shared by all four sorted-subset donors showed higher generation probabilities than non-shared clonotypes.

About this clone: It has no known antigen specificity. One end of the junction does not line up with germline, which may come from a read error.

CD8 naive samples were CD45RO-negative cells positively selected for CCR7, giving a CD45RA+CCR7+ population that excluded TemRA cells. The donors were healthy, HIV-negative adults who had no recently reported acute infections or vaccinations. Every donor was a Caucasian adult residing in Nashville, Tennessee, USA. Blood was obtained by leukapheresis, after which PBMCs were separated by Ficoll-Histopaque density gradient centrifugation and cryopreserved in liquid nitrogen vapor phase. Analytical flow cytometry was used to check the purity and quantity of every magnetically sorted T cell population. From each sorted fraction, genomic DNA was isolated and quantified by UV absorbance on a Nanodrop 2000c. TCR CDR3 regions were amplified from genomic DNA by multiplex PCR using the deep immunoSEQ assay. For each cell subset, the extracted genomic DNA was distributed evenly across all wells of several immunoSEQ 96-well plates, and each plate served as one replicate. For sorted subsets, around 200 ng genomic DNA, equal to some 28,000 T cell genomes, was loaded into each replicate PCR. Purified libraries were measured with a Qubit 3.0 fluorometer, size-checked on a Bioanalyzer 2100, and measured again with the KAPA Library Quantification kit. Each immunoSEQ 96-well plate was sequenced on its own single-read 150-cycle Illumina NextSeq 550 flow cell. Concerning the study's data processing: Because only junctional sequences without quality scores were contained in the immunoSEQ output, filtering matching that applied to full-length reads could not be performed. To assign V/J genes and CDR3, sequences were annotated using PyIR, a Python wrapper for IgBLAST v1.9, with IMGT germline references. Reads with weak V/J assignments (E-value above 1e-6), missing CDR3, stop codons, out-of-frame junctions, or ambiguous translated residues were removed. V3J clonotypes were defined as sequences sharing an identical inferred V gene, J gene, and CDR3 amino acid sequence. Percentage overlap between repertoires was calculated by dividing the number of shared unique clonotypes by the size of the smaller repertoire. Three approaches were used to assess repertoire richness: RTK rarefaction, the Chao1 estimator, and Recon v2.1 estimates of unobserved clonotypes. For all TCRbeta clonotypes obtained by the gDNA method from a few donors, generation probabilities were computed with OLGA. The table was pulled from immuneACCESS by TCRdb, which kept in-frame rearrangements only. Such tables lose some clones; where checked, under half of the loss comes from unresolved V genes, and the rest has no known cause. The V and J calls and clone size come from that table; D and trimming were worked out from the DNA. The sample table records 550,000 to 600,000 clones; about 98% of these occur just once. The ten largest clones represent 0.3% of the sample.

Inclusive of the bounding cysteine and phenylalanine, the CDR3 is 15 residues long. Only the CDR3 portion is preserved as DNA: 45 bases, with reading frame beginning at the first base. The germline V gene specifies MDHEN as CDR1 and SYDVKM as CDR2. The sequencing sample was made of naive CD8+ T cells sorted from blood. Reading the label with the study, this specimen's cell subset or site is: CD45RA+CCR7+. This clonotype was sampled from a man aged 25 to 40 in good health. Recombination joined TRBV28 with TRBJ2-5; 10 bases in the junction line up with TRBD2. CDR3 reads: CASRPSGSSQATQYF. The DNA sequence follows: TGTGCCAGCAGACCTAGCGGGAGCTCCCAAGCGACCCAGTACTTC.